This T cell receptor (beta chain) is drawn from a study of CD8+CD57+ T cells in acquired aplastic anemia. Individuals selected for sequencing had exhibited CD8+CD57+ cell expansion on flow cytometry. Everyone among the patients had severe acquired aplastic anemia. By the time of blood sampling, patients had still received no therapy. The CDR3 totals 13 residues. Germline CDR1 and CDR2: MNHNY and SVGAGI (reference sequence). The germline V and J ends were trimmed by 5 bases and 4 bases, with 11 bases remaining between them. TCR beta VDJ and CDR3 were profiled, and genomic DNA was the template. TCRdb fed the reads into MiXCR, producing one record per CDR3 protein. The sample holds under 350,000 distinct CDR3 sequences; 50% to 65% are singletons and the top ten take approximately 1.2%.

The chain recombines TRBV6-6 with TRBJ1-1; D ambiguous. The TCR originated in a human donor with aplastic anemia. Specimen: sorted CD4+, CD8+, or CD8+CD57+ T cells (not recorded which) from PBMCs. The CDR3 region is CASSEASGTEAFF. DNA for the CDR3: TGTGCCAGCAGTGAAGCCTCGGGCACTGAAGCTTTCTTT.